What follows are 30 T cell receptor beta chains derived from one specimen sequenced in a study of identical twins. TCRdb fed the 5' RACE reads into MiXCR, producing one record per CDR3 protein. This sample has under 900,000 distinct CDR3 sequences, with 9% to 15% found just once. This sample also belongs to another study, concerning yellow fever vaccine responses in identical twins.

Sequencing was done on a sample of PBMCs. These receptors were taken from a woman between 18 and 29 years old in good health.

V usage is TRBV28 and J usage is TRBJ2-3, with 15 bases lining up with TRBD2. The CDR3 totals 15 residues. Germline CDR1 and CDR2: MDHEN and SYDVKM. V shed 5 bases, J shed 6 bases, and the junction held 3 bases outside the gene matches. The DNA for the CDR3 is TGTGCCAGCAGTCGGGGGACTAGCGGGAGGGATACGCAGTATTTT. This gives the protein CASSRGTSGRDTQYF.

The rearrangement uses TRBV2 and TRBJ1-2; tentative D call: TRBD1 (5 bases). The V end was cut by 6 bases, the J end by 5 bases, with 13 bases between. From germline, CDR1 is SNHLY and CDR2 FYNNEI. The CDR3 has 13 amino acids. CDR3 in DNA: TGTGCCAGCAGGGGGACGGCCCGGTATGGCTACACCTTC. It translates to CASRGTARYGYTF.

The genes are TRBV7-3 and TRBJ2-1; 7 bases agree with TRBD2. Germline loops: CDR1 SGHTA, CDR2 FQGTGA. V lost 0 bases to trimming and J lost 0 bases; unmatched junction nucleotides: 5. CDR3 length: 17 residues. The CDR3 sequence is CASSLTLGLVSYNEQFF. CDR3 sequence (DNA): TGTGCCAGCAGCTTAACGCTAGGACTAGTCTCCTACAATGAGCAGTTCTTC. The whole variable domain, filled in from reference TRBV7-3 and TRBJ2-1, reads GAGVSQTPSNKVTEKGKYVELRCDPISGHTALYWYRQSLGQGPEFLIYFQGTGAADDSGLPNDRFFAVRPEGSVSTLKIQRTERGDSAVYLCASSLTLGLVSYNEQFFGPGTRLTVL.

This clonotype came up a few times. This chain joins TRBV20-1 and TRBJ2-3; D uncertain. The CDR3 is made up of 13 amino acids. Germline CDR1 DFQATT, CDR2 SNEGSKA (reference sequence). Trimming cost V 4 bases and J 6 bases, with 14 bases left between them. Here the CDR3 reads CSAKQGVGDTQYF. The DNA of the CDR3 is TGCAGTGCTAAGCAAGGAGTCGGGGATACGCAGTATTTT.

The chain is built from TRBV28 and TRBJ2-5; no clear D. Trimming stripped 4 bases from V and 0 bases from J, with 9 bases between. The CDR3 consists of 14 residues. Germline V gene lookup returns CDR1 MDHEN and CDR2 SYDVKM. CDR3 amino acids: CASSYLRYQETQYF. CDR3 DNA: TGTGCCAGCAGTTATCTGCGGTACCAAGAGACCCAGTACTTC.

This chain connects TRBV2 to TRBJ1-1, with D unresolved. CDR3 length equals 14 residues. Trimming took 3 bases from V and 1 from J, leaving 9 bases between them. Germline V gives CDR1 SNHLY, CDR2 FYNNEI. CDR3 DNA sequence: TGTGCCAGCAGTGATAAGTGGAAGAACACTGAAGCTTTCTTT. Protein sequence: CASSDKWKNTEAFF.

The V call is TRBV4-2, the J call TRBJ2-7; D uncertain. The CDR3 has 13 amino acids. CDR1 and CDR2 from the germline V gene are LGHNA and YNFKEQ. With 2 bases removed from V and 2 bases from J, the gap between germline ends came to 7 bases. In nucleotides, the CDR3 is TGTGCCAGCAGCCAATCGTCCACCTACGAGCAGTACTTC. Translation gives CASSQSSTYEQYF.

This chain connects TRBV5-5 to TRBJ2-5; D not certain. Germline CDR1 is SGHKS and CDR2 is YYEKEE (reference sequence). CDR3 length: 14 amino acids. Trimming removed 1 base from V and 2 bases from J, with 9 bases in between. CDR3 nucleotide sequence: TGTGCCAGCAGCTTGATTAACCAGCAAGAGACCCAGTACTTC. It codes for CASSLINQQETQYF.

This clonotype was counted a few times. The V call is TRBV2, the J call TRBJ1-2, with D possibly TRBD1 on 5 matching bases. V was clipped by 11 bases and J by 8 bases, with 21 bases between them. The CDR3 covers 13 residues. Germline assignment: CDR1 SNHLY and CDR2 FYNNEI. DNA for the CDR3: TGTGCCGGTCGGGACGGCCCTAACGGGGGCTACACCTTC. As protein: CAGRDGPNGGYTF.

This clonotype was picked up a small number of times. This chain links TRBV12-3 or TRBV12-4 with TRBJ2-5, with D possibly TRBD1 on 6 matching bases. V shed 5 bases and J shed 2 bases, with 9 bases lying between them. The CDR3 sequence is 13 residues long. The CDR3 coding sequence is TGTGCCAGCAGTAGGACAGCACAAGAGACCCAGTACTTC. It codes for CASSRTAQETQYF.

This clonotype was picked up a small number of times. V usage is TRBV12-3 or TRBV12-4 and J usage is TRBJ2-5; D uncertain. The CDR3 is 11 residues long. V was pared by 8 bases and J by 2 bases, with 6 bases between. In nucleotides, the CDR3 is TGTGCCAGCCTTCAACAAGAGACCCAGTACTTC. The encoded protein is CASLQQETQYF.

This clonotype was seen a handful of times. The V gene is TRBV4-1, the J gene TRBJ2-1; 7 bases line up with TRBD2. With V trimmed by 3 bases and J by 8 bases, 13 bases remained unmatched. The CDR3 length is 16 residues. Germline V lookup: CDR1 MGHRA, CDR2 YSYEKL. The CDR3 sequence: CASSHEGSGPLHEQFF. The CDR3 DNA sequence: TGCGCCAGCAGCCATGAGGGTAGCGGGCCGCTCCATGAGCAGTTCTTC.

The rearrangement uses TRBV15 and TRBJ2-1, with TRBD1 matching 8 bases. This CDR3 spans 14 amino acids. With 1 base clipped from V and 13 bases from J, the junction kept 9 bases outside the gene matches. The germline gives CDR1 LNHNV, CDR2 YYDKDF (reference sequence). The DNA of the CDR3 is TGTGCCACCAGCAGAGCGGAGGAAACAGGGGGACAGTTCTTC. Amino acid sequence: CATSRAEETGGQFF.

The rearrangement links TRBV20-1 to TRBJ2-3; TRBD2 matches 7 bases. This CDR3 contains 15 residues. V was pared by 6 bases and J by 2 bases, with 11 bases of the junction left unmatched. Germline V gene data show CDR1 as DFQATT and CDR2 as SNEGSKA (reference sequence). Here the CDR3 reads CSAPLASGPTDTQYF. CDR3 DNA sequence: TGCAGTGCGCCACTGGCTAGCGGACCCACAGATACGCAGTATTTT.

This chain joins TRBV20-1 and TRBJ1-2; D might be TRBD1 (6 bases). The ends were cut back, 3 bases at V and 6 bases at J, with 23 bases in the middle. This CDR3 contains 16 residues. Germline V gives CDR1 DFQATT, CDR2 SNEGSKA (reference sequence). CDR3 sequence (DNA): TGCAGTGCTAGTAATACAGGGTTCGATTATTATGATGGCTACACCTTC. Its protein product is CSASNTGFDYYDGYTF.

This clonotype has more than one count but fewer than ten. The V call is TRBV15, the J call TRBJ2-1; D may match TRBD1 or TRBD2 (5 bases each). This CDR3 is 16 amino acids long. Trimming took 3 bases from V and 2 from J, leaving 14 bases between them. CDR1 is LNHNV, CDR2 YYDKDF, per germline (reference sequence). The CDR3 DNA sequence: TGTGCCACCAGCAGTGATACACGGGGCGCCTACAATGAGCAGTTCTTC. Protein sequence: CATSSDTRGAYNEQFF.

This rearrangement joins TRBV7-9 to TRBJ2-1, with D maybe TRBD1 (6 bases). Looked up from germline, CDR1 is SEHNR and CDR2 is FQNEAQ (reference sequence). The CDR3 length is 11 residues. V dropped 5 bases and J dropped 15 bases, with 14 bases sitting between them. Written as DNA, the CDR3 is TGTGCCAGCAGCCTACAGGGCCTGAGGTTCTTC. Translation: CASSLQGLRFF.

As for this clonotype: One end of the junction does not line up with germline, which may come from a read error. The J gene is TRBJ2-6, the V gene TRBV5-1; 7 positions agree with TRBD1. CDR1 SGHRS and CDR2 YFSETQ come from the germline V gene. The CDR3 is 16 amino acids. CDR3 region: CASSWGQFSGANVLIF. CDR3 sequence (DNA): TGCGCCAGCAGCTGGGGACAGTTCTCTGGGGCCAACGTCCTGATTTTC.

This clonotype was counted a few times. The chain links TRBV28 to TRBJ2-7; D perhaps matches TRBD1 (6 bases). In germline, CDR1 is MDHEN, CDR2 SYDVKM. The V end lost 2 bases, the J end lost 4 bases, and 9 bases lay between the germline ends. The CDR3 covers 13 residues. CDR3: CASSLIRGYEQYV. Here the CDR3 DNA reads TGTGCCAGCAGTTTAATCAGGGGTTACGAGCAGTACGTC.

This clonotype has ten or more counts. The V gene is TRBV10-3, the J gene TRBJ2-7, with D perhaps matching TRBD1 (6 bases). V shed 2 bases and J shed 3 bases, with 8 bases lying between them. CDR3 length: 13 residues. The germline gives CDR1 ENHRY, CDR2 SYGVKD. In DNA, the CDR3 is TGTGCCATCAGTGAGCAGGGGAACTACGAGCAGTACGTC. This translates into CAISEQGNYEQYV.

This clonotype was seen more than once but under ten times. This sequence joins TRBV3-1 and TRBJ2-5, with D unclear. The CDR3 covers 13 residues. V lost 1 base to trimming and J lost 5 bases, with 8 bases between them. CDR1 and CDR2 from the germline V gene are LGHDT and YNNKEL (reference sequence). CDR3 residues: CASSQVGSETQYF. DNA of the CDR3: TGTGCCAGCAGCCAAGTTGGTTCGGAGACCCAGTACTTC.

The rearrangement joins TRBV2 to TRBJ2-4; 7 bases map to TRBD2. The CDR3 is 14 amino acids. Germline loops: CDR1 SNHLY, CDR2 FYNNEI. V gave up 4 bases and J gave up 8 bases; unmatched junction bases: 8. CDR3: CASSGRGVVDIQYF. CDR3 nucleotide sequence: TGTGCCAGCAGTGGCCGGGGGGTCGTCGACATTCAGTACTTC.

This chain links TRBV20-1 with TRBJ2-7; 7 bases align to TRBD2. This CDR3 contains 13 residues. Looked up from germline, CDR1 is DFQATT and CDR2 is SNEGSKA (reference sequence). With V trimmed by 3 bases and J by 2 bases, 4 bases remained unmatched. CDR3 nucleotides: TGCAGTGCTAGTAGCGGGTACCCCTACGAGCAGTACGTC. Its translation: CSASSGYPYEQYV.

This clonotype has ten or more counts. The rearrangement joins TRBV12-3 or TRBV12-4 to TRBJ2-1; D could derive from TRBD1 or TRBD2 (5 bases each). CDR3 length equals 16 residues. V lost 5 bases to trimming and J lost 9 bases, with 23 bases between them. In DNA, the CDR3 is TGTGCCAGCAGTCTAGGGGACCTCAATTTAGGGATTGAGCAGTTCTTC. It specifies CASSLGDLNLGIEQFF.

The V gene is TRBV20-1, the J gene TRBJ2-3; D is undetermined. Germline V lookup: CDR1 DFQATT, CDR2 SNEGSKA (reference sequence). The CDR3 has 14 residues. Trimming left V 5 bases short and J 0 bases short, with 12 bases between. The CDR3 DNA is TGCAGTGCTCTGTTGGAGTCTAGCACAGATACGCAGTATTTT. It is translated as CSALLESSTDTQYF.

A few counts support this clonotype. The chain joins TRBV5-6 to TRBJ2-7; D is possibly TRBD2 (6 bases). The CDR3 is 15 residues long. V lost 0 bases, J lost 6 bases, and 16 bases lay in between. Germline CDR1 is SGHDT and CDR2 is YYEEEE. The CDR3 nucleotides read TGTGCCAGCAGCTTGGGAGGAACCCGGGGGATCGAGCAGTACTTC. Amino acid sequence: CASSLGGTRGIEQYF.

This clonotype was seen a few times. The chain recombines TRBV7-8 with TRBJ2-2; TRBD2 agrees at 10 bases. The CDR3 extends over 16 amino acids. V trimming: 5 bases; J trimming: 1 base; junction bases outside the gene matches: 4. The V gene's germline CDR1 is SGHVS and CDR2 FQNEAQ. The CDR3 sequence is CASSTGLAWNTGELFF. The CDR3 DNA reads as TGTGCCAGCAGCACGGGACTAGCGTGGAACACCGGGGAGCTGTTTTTT.

The chain links TRBV12-3 or TRBV12-4 to TRBJ2-5, with D unclear. Trimming took 6 bases from V and 4 from J, leaving 12 bases between them. CDR3 length: 13 residues. The DNA for the CDR3 is TGTGCCAGCAGACTGACATGGTTAGAGACCCAGTACTTC. It yields the protein CASRLTWLETQYF.

The table lists this clonotype with a few counts. This chain uses TRBV3-1 with TRBJ2-1, with a weak D call TRBD2 (6 bases). The germline gives CDR1 LGHDT, CDR2 YNNKEL (reference sequence). This CDR3 region has 16 residues. V gave up 2 bases and J gave up 2 bases, with 13 bases separating them. CDR3 DNA sequence: TGTGCCAGCAGCCAAAGGCTACTAGCCCCCTACAATGAGCAGTTCTTC. Its protein is CASSQRLLAPYNEQFF.

The chain joins TRBV19 to TRBJ2-2; 9 nucleotides align to TRBD2. Germline V gene lookup returns CDR1 LNHDA and CDR2 SQIVND (reference sequence). Germline trimming cut 5 bases from V and 3 bases from J; bases unmatched to any gene: 10. This CDR3 comprises 17 residues. CDR3 amino acids: CASSPPSGGRDTGELFF. CDR3 coding DNA: TGTGCCAGTAGTCCCCCCAGCGGGGGGCGTGACACCGGGGAGCTGTTTTTT.